The 5 T cell receptor beta chains listed next were all sequenced from one sample in a study of T-cell memory formation after mild COVID-19. One entry per CDR3 protein, called by TCRdb with MiXCR from the 5' RACE reads. This table holds about 470,000 distinct CDR3 sequences, about 23% found once. The sample comprised PBMCs or a T cell subset sorted from them (not recorded which). These receptors were collected from an adult woman who had mild COVID-19 (a few samples of this study predate the infection). Cell type and time point are not known.

V gene TRBV20-1 combines with J gene TRBJ1-2, with D unresolved. CDR1 and CDR2 (germline): DFQATT, SNEGSKA (reference sequence). The CDR3 spans 14 residues. Trimming took off 0 bases at V and 2 bases at J, with 10 bases between the two ends. CDR3 amino acids: CSARDRTGNYGYTF. Written as DNA, the CDR3 is TGCAGTGCTAGAGATCGCACGGGGAACTATGGCTACACCTTC.

This clonotype has just a few counts. The V gene is TRBV12-3 or TRBV12-4, the J gene TRBJ2-7, with D maybe TRBD2 (6 bases). Trimming removed 3 bases from V and 2 bases from J, with 14 bases in between. The CDR3 has 15 residues. CDR3 coding DNA: TGTGCCAGCAGTTTGGAGGGCGCTCCCCCCTACGAGCAGTACTTC. Its protein is CASSLEGAPPYEQYF.

In this sample, this clonotype turned up a few times. CDR3 sequence reads: CASSFRTGEAYGYTF. CDR3 DNA: TGTGCCAGCAGCTTTAGGACAGGGGAGGCCTATGGCTACACCTTC. The V and J genes are TRBV6-5 and TRBJ1-2; 9 bases line up with TRBD1. V gave up 6 bases and J gave up 4 bases; unmatched junction bases: 9. The CDR3 extends over 15 amino acids. In germline, CDR1 is MNHEY, CDR2 SVGAGI.

This chain joins TRBV7-9 and TRBJ1-1, with D perhaps TRBD1 (6 bases). Germline V gene data show CDR1 as SEHNR and CDR2 as FQNEAQ (reference sequence). The CDR3 is 14 amino acids. The V gene lost 1 base and the J gene lost 4 bases, with 10 bases spanning the gap. Here the CDR3 DNA reads TGTGCCAGCAGCTTAGAGGAAGGGGGCACTGAAGCTTTCTTT. It codes for CASSLEEGGTEAFF.

V and J are TRBV7-8 and TRBJ1-3, with TRBD1 as a possible D gene (5 bases). Trimming shortened V by 3 bases and J by 3 bases, and 9 bases separated the two germline ends. The CDR3 has 14 residues. Germline CDR1 SGHVS, CDR2 FQNEAQ. CDR3 region: CASSLAGGGNTIYF. In DNA, the CDR3 is TGTGCCAGCAGCTTGGCGGGGGGTGGAAACACCATATATTTT.